The clone carrying this TCR beta chain was recorded at least ten times. The antigen is unknown. The data originate from a study of T cell repertoires in cytomegalovirus infection. The wider study: Matching HLA type and CMV infection were both indicated by public TCR beta signatures. Broader study findings: Carriers of CMV plus the relevant HLA were identified by cumulative public TCR beta family frequency.

In TCRdb, the reads were re-called with MiXCR into one record per CDR3 protein. The sample shows 250,000 or so distinct CDR3 sequences, approximately 10% of them seen only once. Losses at the gene ends were 5 bases for V and 10 bases for J; bases not matched to a gene: 7. The CDR3 is 15 amino acids. The sequence came from a human donor in good health (CMV status not recorded). Some clones in this sample may be carry-over from other donors' samples. Specimen: PBMCs. The V gene is TRBV12-3 or TRBV12-4, the J gene TRBJ2-1; 14 bases agree with TRBD2. DNA for the CDR3: TGTGCCAGCAGTCCCGGACTAGCGGGGGGCCCCGAGCAGTTCTTC. Translating it yields CASSPGLAGGPEQFF.